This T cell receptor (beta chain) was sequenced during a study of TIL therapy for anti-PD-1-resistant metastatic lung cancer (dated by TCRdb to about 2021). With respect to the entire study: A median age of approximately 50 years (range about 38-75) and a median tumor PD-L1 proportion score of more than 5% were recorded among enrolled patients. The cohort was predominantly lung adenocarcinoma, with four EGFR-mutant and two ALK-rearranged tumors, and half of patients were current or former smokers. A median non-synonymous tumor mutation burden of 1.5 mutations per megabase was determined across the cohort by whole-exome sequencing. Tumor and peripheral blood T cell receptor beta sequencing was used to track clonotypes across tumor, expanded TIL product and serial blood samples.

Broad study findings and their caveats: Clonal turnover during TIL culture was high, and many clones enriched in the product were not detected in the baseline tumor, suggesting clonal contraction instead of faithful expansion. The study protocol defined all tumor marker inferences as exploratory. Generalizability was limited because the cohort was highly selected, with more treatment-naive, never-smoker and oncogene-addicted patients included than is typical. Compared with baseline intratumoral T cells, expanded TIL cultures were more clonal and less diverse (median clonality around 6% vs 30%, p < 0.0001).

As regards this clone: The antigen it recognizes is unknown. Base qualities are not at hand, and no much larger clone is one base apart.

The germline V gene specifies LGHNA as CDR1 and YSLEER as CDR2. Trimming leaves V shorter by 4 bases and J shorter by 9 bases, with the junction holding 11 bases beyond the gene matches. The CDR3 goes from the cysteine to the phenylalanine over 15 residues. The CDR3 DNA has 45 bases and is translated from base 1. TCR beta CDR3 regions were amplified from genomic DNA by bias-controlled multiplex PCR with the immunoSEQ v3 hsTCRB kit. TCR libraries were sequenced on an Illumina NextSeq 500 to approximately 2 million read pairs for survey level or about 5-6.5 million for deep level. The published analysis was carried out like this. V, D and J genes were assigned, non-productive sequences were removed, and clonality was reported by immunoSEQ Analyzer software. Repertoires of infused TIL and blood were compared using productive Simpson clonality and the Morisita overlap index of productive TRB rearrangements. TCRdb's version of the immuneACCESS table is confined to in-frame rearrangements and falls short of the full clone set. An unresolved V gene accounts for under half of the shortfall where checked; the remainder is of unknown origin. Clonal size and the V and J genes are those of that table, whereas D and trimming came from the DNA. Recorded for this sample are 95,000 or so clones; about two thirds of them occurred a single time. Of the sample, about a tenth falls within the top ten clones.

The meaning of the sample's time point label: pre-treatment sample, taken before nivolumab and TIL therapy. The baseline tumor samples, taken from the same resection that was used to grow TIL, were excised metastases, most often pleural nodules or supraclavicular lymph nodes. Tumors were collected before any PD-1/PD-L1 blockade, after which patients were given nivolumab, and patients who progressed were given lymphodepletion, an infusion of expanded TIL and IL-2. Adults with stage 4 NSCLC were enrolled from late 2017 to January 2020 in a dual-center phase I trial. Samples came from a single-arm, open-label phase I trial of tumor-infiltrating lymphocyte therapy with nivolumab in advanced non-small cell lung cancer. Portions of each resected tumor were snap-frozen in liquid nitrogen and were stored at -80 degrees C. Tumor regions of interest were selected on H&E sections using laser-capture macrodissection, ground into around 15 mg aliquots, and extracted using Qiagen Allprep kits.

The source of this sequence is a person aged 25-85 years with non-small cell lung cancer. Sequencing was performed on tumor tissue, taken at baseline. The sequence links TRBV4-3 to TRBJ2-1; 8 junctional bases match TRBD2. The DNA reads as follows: TGCGCCAGCAGCCCTTCTGGCGGGAGGATTGGTGAGCAGTTCTTC. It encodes CASSPSGGRIGEQFF.